A single sample gave rise to the 3 T cell receptor beta chains below, sequenced in a study of cytomegalovirus exposure and HLA in healthy donors. Primers for the PCR totalled 60 Vbeta and 13 Jbeta. Using immunoSEQ multiplex PCR, the repertoire was profiled, and TCRdb retains in-frame clones only, with some absent. The sample gives about 200,000 clones, 75% to 90% of which show up once; more than 0.25% is in the top ten. The sequenced material came from PBMCs. These receptor sequences come from a woman younger than 45 in good health and CMV-seronegative.

This clone was recorded once. The chain recombines TRBV28 with TRBJ2-3; D gene unclear. Trimming left V 6 bases short and J 8 bases short, with 12 bases between. CDR1 is MDHEN and CDR2 is SYDVKM in the germline V gene. There are 12 residues in the CDR3. In DNA, the CDR3 is TGTGCCAGCAGCGTTGGTACTGCTACGCAGTATTTT. Translation gives CASSVGTATQYF.

This rearrangement joins TRBV4-1 to TRBJ1-1; D is unclear. The length of the CDR3 is 17 residues. Trimming left V 3 bases short and J 0 bases short, with 17 bases between. Looked up from germline, CDR1 is MGHRA and CDR2 is YSYEKL. DNA of the CDR3: TGCGCCAGCAGCCACCCTTGGGCAGGCCGCATGAACACTGAAGCTTTCTTT. This translates into CASSHPWAGRMNTEAFF.

The V call is TRBV28, the J call TRBJ2-2; the D gene is possibly TRBD2 (5 bases). The V end lost 5 bases, the J end lost 5 bases, and 18 bases lay between the germline ends. This CDR3 is built from 16 residues. CDR1 and CDR2 (germline): MDHEN, SYDVKM. CDR3 coding DNA: TGTGCCAGCAGTCCCCCCCTTACGGGGTGGACCGGGGAGCTGTTTTTT. Protein sequence: CASSPPLTGWTGELFF.